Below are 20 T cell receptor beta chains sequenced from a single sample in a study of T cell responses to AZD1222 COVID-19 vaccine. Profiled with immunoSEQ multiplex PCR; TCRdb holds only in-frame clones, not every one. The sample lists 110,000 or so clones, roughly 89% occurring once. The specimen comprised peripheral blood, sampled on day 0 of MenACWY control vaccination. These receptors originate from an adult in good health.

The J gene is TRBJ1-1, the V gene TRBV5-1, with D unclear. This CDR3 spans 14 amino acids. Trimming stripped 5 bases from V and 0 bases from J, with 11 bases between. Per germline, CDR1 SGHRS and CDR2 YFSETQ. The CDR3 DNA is TGCGCCAGCAGTGAGGACGGGCTGAACACTGAAGCTTTCTTT. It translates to CASSEDGLNTEAFF.

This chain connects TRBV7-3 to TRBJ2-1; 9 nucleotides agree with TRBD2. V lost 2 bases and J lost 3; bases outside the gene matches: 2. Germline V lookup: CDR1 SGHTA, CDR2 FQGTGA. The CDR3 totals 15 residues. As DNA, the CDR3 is TGTGCCAGCAGCTTAGCAGCGGGGGGCTACAATGAGCAGTTCTTC. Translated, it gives CASSLAAGGYNEQFF.

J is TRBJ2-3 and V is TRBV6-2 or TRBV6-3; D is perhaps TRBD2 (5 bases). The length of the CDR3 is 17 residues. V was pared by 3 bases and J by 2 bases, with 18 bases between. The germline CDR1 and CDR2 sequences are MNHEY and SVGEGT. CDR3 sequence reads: CASSYMGLAKLTDTQYF. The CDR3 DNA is TGTGCCAGCAGTTATATGGGTCTAGCTAAACTCACAGATACGCAGTATTTT.

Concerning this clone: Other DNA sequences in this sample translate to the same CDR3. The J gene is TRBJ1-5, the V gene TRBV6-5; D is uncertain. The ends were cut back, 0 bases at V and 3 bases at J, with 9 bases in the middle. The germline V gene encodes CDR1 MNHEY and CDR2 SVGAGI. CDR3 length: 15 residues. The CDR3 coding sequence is TGTGCCAGCAGTTACTCTGGCATAACCAATCAGCCCCAGCATTTT. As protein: CASSYSGITNQPQHF.

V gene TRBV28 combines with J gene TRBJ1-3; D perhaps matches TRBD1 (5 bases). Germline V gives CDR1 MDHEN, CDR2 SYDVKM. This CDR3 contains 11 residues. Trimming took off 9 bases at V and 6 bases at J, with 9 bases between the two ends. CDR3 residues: CASGGLNTIYF. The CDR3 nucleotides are TGTGCCAGTGGGGGACTAAACACCATATATTTT.

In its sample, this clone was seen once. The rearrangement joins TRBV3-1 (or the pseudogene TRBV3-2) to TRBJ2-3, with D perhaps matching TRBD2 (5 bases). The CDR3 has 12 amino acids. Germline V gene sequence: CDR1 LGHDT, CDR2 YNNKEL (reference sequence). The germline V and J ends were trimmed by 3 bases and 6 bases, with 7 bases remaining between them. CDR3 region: CASSHGEDTQYF. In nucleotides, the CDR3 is TGTGCCAGCAGCCACGGGGAGGATACGCAGTATTTT.

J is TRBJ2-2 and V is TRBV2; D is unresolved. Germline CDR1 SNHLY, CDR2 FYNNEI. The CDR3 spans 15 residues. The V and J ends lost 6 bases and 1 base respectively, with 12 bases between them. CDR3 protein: CASSVARMNTGELFF. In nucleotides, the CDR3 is TGTGCCAGCAGCGTTGCTAGAATGAACACCGGGGAGCTGTTTTTT. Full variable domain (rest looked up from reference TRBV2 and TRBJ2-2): EPEVTQTPSHQVTQMGQEVILRCVPISNHLYFYWYRQILGQKVEFLVSFYNNEISEKSEIFDDQFSVERPDGSNFTLKIRSTKLEDSAMYFCASSVARMNTGELFFGEGSRLTVL.

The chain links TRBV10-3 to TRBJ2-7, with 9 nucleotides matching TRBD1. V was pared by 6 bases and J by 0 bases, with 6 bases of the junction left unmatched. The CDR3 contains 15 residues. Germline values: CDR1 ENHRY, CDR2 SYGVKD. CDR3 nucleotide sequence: TGTGCCATCAGGGGGGGGACAGGGAGCTCCTACGAGCAGTACTTC. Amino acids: CAIRGGTGSSYEQYF.

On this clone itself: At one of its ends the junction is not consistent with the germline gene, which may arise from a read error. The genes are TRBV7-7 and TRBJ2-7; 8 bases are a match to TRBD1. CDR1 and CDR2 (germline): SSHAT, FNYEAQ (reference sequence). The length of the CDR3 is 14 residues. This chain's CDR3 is CASSLGQGEREQYF. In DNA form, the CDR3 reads TGTGCTAGCAGCTTAGGACAGGGAGAGAGGGAGCAGTACTTC.

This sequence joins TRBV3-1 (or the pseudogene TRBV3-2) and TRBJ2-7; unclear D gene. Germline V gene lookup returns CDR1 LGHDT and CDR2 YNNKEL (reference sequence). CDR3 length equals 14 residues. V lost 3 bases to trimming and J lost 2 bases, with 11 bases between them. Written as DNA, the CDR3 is TGTGCCAGCAGCCATCACGCGAATCCCTACGAGCAGTACTTC. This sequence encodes CASSHHANPYEQYF.

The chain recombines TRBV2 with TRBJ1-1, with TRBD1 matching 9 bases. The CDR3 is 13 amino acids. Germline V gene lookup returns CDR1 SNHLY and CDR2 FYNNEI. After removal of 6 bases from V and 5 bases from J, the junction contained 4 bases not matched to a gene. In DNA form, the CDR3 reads TGTGCCAGCAGGGGACAGGGAGATACTGAAGCTTTCTTT. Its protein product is CASRGQGDTEAFF. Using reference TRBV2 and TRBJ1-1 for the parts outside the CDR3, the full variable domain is EPEVTQTPSHQVTQMGQEVILRCVPISNHLYFYWYRQILGQKVEFLVSFYNNEISEKSEIFDDQFSVERPDGSNFTLKIRSTKLEDSAMYFCASRGQGDTEAFFGQGTRLTVV.

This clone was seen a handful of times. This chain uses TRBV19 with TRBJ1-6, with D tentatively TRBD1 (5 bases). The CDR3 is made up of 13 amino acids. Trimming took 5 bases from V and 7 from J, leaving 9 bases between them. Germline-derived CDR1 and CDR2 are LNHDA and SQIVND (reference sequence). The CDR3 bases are TGTGCCAGTAGTTTCAGGGCAAATTCACCCCTCCACTTT. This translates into CASSFRANSPLHF.

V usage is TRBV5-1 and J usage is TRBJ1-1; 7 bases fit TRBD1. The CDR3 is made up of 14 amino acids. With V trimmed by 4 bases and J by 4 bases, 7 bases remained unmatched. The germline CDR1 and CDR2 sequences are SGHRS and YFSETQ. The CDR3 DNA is TGCGCCAGCAGCCAACGCGGGGACAGCACTGAAGCTTTCTTT. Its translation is CASSQRGDSTEAFF.

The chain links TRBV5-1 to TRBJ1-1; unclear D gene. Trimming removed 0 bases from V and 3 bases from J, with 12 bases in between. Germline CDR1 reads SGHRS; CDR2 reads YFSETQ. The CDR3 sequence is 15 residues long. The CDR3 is CASSLGWGGDTEAFF. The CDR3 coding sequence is TGCGCCAGCAGCTTGGGTTGGGGTGGGGACACTGAAGCTTTCTTT.

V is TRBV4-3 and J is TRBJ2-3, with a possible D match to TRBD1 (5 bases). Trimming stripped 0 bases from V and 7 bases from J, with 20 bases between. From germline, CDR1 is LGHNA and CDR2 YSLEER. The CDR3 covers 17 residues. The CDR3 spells CASSQDRQHPQKNTQYF. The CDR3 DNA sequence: TGCGCCAGCAGCCAAGACCGACAGCACCCCCAGAAAAATACGCAGTATTTT.

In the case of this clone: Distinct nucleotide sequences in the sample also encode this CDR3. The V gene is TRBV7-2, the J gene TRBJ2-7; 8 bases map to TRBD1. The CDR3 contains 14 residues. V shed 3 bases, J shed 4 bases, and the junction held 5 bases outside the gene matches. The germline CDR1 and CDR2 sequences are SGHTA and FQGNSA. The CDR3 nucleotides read TGTGCCAGCAGCTTCGACAGGGGCTCTTACGAGCAGTACTTC. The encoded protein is CASSFDRGSYEQYF.

CDR3 DNA sequence: TGCGCCAGCAGCTTGACTACAGGTCCCAATGAAAAACTGTTTTTT. The encoded protein is CASSLTTGPNEKLFF. V is TRBV5-1 and J is TRBJ1-4; maybe TRBD1 (5 bases). The germline V gene has CDR1 SGHRS and CDR2 YFSETQ. This CDR3 spans 15 amino acids. The V and J ends lost 1 base and 5 bases respectively, with 12 bases between them.

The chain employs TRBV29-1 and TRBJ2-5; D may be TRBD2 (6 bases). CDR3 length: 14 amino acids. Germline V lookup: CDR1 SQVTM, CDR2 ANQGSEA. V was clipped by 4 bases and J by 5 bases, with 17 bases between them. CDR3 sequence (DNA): TGCAGCGTTGGGGGGACTGTCGAATTGGAGACCCAGTACTTC. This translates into CSVGGTVELETQYF.

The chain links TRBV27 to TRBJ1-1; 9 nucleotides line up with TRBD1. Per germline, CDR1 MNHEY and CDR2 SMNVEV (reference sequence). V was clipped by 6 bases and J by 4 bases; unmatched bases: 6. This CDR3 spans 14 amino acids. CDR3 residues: CASREQGAGTEAFF. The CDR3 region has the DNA TGTGCCAGCAGGGAACAGGGGGCCGGCACTGAAGCTTTCTTT.

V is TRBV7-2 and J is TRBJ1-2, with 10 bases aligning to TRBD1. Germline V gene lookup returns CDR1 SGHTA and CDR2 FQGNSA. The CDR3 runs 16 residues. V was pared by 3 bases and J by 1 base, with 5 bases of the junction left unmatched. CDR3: CASSFDRGPLNYGYTF. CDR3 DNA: TGTGCCAGCAGCTTTGACAGGGGGCCTCTTAACTATGGCTACACCTTC. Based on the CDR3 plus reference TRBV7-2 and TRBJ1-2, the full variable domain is GAGVSQSPSNKVTEKGKDVELRCDPISGHTALYWYRQSLGQGLEFLIYFQGNSAPDKSGLPSDRFSAERTGGSVSTLTIQRTQQEDSAVYLCASSFDRGPLNYGYTFGSGTRLTVV.